Listed below are T cell receptor beta chains from one sample, sequenced in a study of vaccination and CD4 T cells after COVID-19. Each CDR3 protein gets one entry after TCRdb re-called the PCR reads with MiXCR. The sample carries approximately 12,000 distinct CDR3 sequences, around 60% recorded once. The antigens these receptors bind are not known. The sequenced sample consisted of CD4+ T cells from blood, cultured in vitro. These TCRs come from a human donor who had recovered from COVID-19. CDR3s leave out the opening cysteine and the closing phenylalanine or tryptophan. The order of the fields is J gene, V gene, CDR3 protein.

>TRBJ1-1|TRBV12-3/TRBV12-4
ASSFRGRMNTEAF
>TRBJ2-1|TRBV6-1
ASSRISHPNEQF
>TRBJ1-6|TRBV7-2
ASSSFPGARNSPLH
>TRBJ1-2|TRBV27
ASRQSARTGVNYGYT
>TRBJ2-2|TRBV7-9
ASTDNPGGNTGELF
>TRBJ1-1|TRBV5-4
ASSSPGTETEAF
>TRBJ2-1|TRBV19
ASSIGQGAYNEQF
>TRBJ1-2|TRBV7-3
ASSSGQGVYGYT
>TRBJ1-1|TRBV11-3
ASRSLTGSEAF
>TRBJ1-2|TRBV20-1
SVGGYT
>TRBJ2-7|TRBV7-2
ASSRGQAGSYEQY
>TRBJ2-7|TRBV20-1
SARDSRSYEQY
>TRBJ1-2|TRBV2
ASSNYGYT
>TRBJ2-2|TRBV6-2/TRBV6-3
ASSRISGELF
>TRBJ1-1|TRBV7-2
ASSRQPNTEAF
>TRBJ1-1|TRBV20-1
SAREIGGEAF
>TRBJ2-3|TRBV7-2
ASSILLAGLGDTQY
>TRBJ2-1|TRBV5-4
ASSLDPAGGTNEQF
>TRBJ2-3|TRBV19
ASSIVLAATDTQY